The clone carrying this T cell receptor (beta chain) was detected only once. Its antigen is currently unknown. The assay was immunoSEQ multiplex PCR, and TCRdb's table has in-frame clones only and misses some. The sample holds 9,000 to 10,000 clones, around 94% seen once. This entry is derived from a study of graft-versus-host responses after intestinal transplantation. Study-wide points: GvH clones detected in recipient marrow included some appearing first in ileum or blood.

This CDR3 is built from 16 residues. V lost 5 bases and J lost 0; bases outside the gene matches: 9. The V gene's germline CDR1 is SGHAT and CDR2 FQNNGV. The TCR sequence derives from a human patient who received an intestinal transplant, so some T cells may come from the graft donor. This specimen was PBMCs, taken 8 days after intestinal transplant. The chain combines TRBV11-2 with TRBJ1-1, with 7 positions matching TRBD1. The CDR3 sequence: CASSLWVQGMNTEAFF. The CDR3, as DNA: TGTGCCAGCAGCCTCTGGGTACAGGGGATGAACACTGAAGCTTTCTTT. Full variable domain (missing parts from reference TRBV11-2 and TRBJ1-1): EAGVAQSPRYKIIEKRQSVAFWCNPISGHATLYWYQQILGQGPKLLIQFQNNGVVDDSQLPKDRFSAERLKGVDSTLKIQPAKLEDSAVYLCASSLWVQGMNTEAFFGQGTRLTVV.